A selection of T cell receptor beta chains follows, all from one sample in a study of blood T cell repertoires in COVID-19. TCRdb's copy holds only in-frame clones and misses some; the assay was immunoSEQ multiplex PCR. The sample yields some 190,000 clones, about 80% seen once. The sequenced sample was peripheral blood. These receptors came from a man aged 60 to 75 with acute or convalescent COVID-19. The CDR3 runs from the conserved cysteine through the conserved F or W. Fields, in order: V gene, CDR3 length, CDR3 protein.

>TRBV9|15
CASSVGGTGMGEQYF
>TRBV7-9|16
CASSRNLDSRGNTIYF
>TRBV28|12
CASSKDRAKAFF
>TRBV5-5|13
CASSSTGFYGYTF
>TRBV19|13
CASTVSGANVLTF
>TRBV4-3|17
CASSQDPGTELNSPLHF
>TRBV19|13
CASVSGHNYGYTF
>TRBV25-1|12
CASSRRGYEQYF
>TRBV9|17
CASSVDLAGEGRDEQFF
>TRBV5-4|17
CASSWGPRAGATDTQYF
>TRBV10-3|11
CAIGTYYEQYF
>TRBV7-2|15
CASSFQEQAGNTIYF
>TRBV6-6|14
CASSPWTGIGIQYF
>TRBV7-2|16
CASSLGLAGGGYEQYF
>TRBV27|14
CASSLKARTYEQYF
>TRBV21-1|15
CASPRSGFPYNEQFF
>TRBV29-1|12
CSVGGMNTEAFF
>TRBV3-1/TRBV3-2|15
CASSQGGSSNYGYTF
>TRBV11-3|15
CASSLASGVNTEAFF
>TRBV18|13
CASSHGTDYGYTF
>TRBV5-1|15
CASSFRSGGDNEQFF
>TRBV5-6|14
CASSSARGLGELFF
>TRBV27|15
CASSSRDGGSDTQYF
>TRBV4-2|14
CASSQTGTGYEQYF
>TRBV30|12
CAWSAGKDTQYF
>TRBV4-1|13
CASSLLLNYEQYF
>TRBV12-5|18
CASGLVYRVAGYNSPLHF
>TRBV28|15
CASSLMGGESYEQYF
>TRBV27|16
CASSSFSDSPGREQFF
>TRBV5-4|16
CASSFPSGGEAETQYF
>TRBV6-2/TRBV6-3|13
CASSANRGGEQYF